Below are 21 T cell receptor beta chains sequenced from a single sample in a study of blood T cell repertoires in COVID-19. Clones were sequenced by immunoSEQ multiplex PCR, and TCRdb holds only the in-frame ones, with some missing. The sample contains a few hundred thousand clones, 86% of which appear only once. The sample consisted of peripheral blood. The receptors come from a man aged 40-55 years who had recovered from COVID-19.

This chain uses TRBV2 with TRBJ2-7; TRBD2 matches at 16 bases. Trimming at V came to 0 bases and at J to 3 bases, leaving 14 bases not matched to a gene. Germline CDR1 and CDR2: SNHLY and FYNNEI. The CDR3 runs 21 residues. The chain's CDR3 is CASSEAGRLGTSGRAVYEQYF. CDR3 DNA: TGTGCCAGCAGTGAAGCGGGAAGGTTGGGGACTAGCGGGAGGGCCGTCTACGAGCAGTACTTC.

V usage is TRBV19 and J usage is TRBJ2-1; 7 nucleotides line up with TRBD2. Trimming removed 11 bases from V and 7 bases from J; junction bases left unmatched: 20. Germline-derived CDR1 and CDR2 are LNHDA and SQIVND (reference sequence). This CDR3 has 16 residues. The CDR3 loop is CARSIPGGLGENEQFF. CDR3 DNA sequence: TGTGCCCGATCCATCCCCGGGGGGTTGGGTGAGAATGAGCAGTTCTTC.

The chain couples TRBV2 to TRBJ1-6, with a weak D call TRBD1 (6 bases). Germline V gene data show CDR1 as SNHLY and CDR2 as FYNNEI. Trimming shortened V by 7 bases and J by 5 bases, and 18 bases separated the two germline ends. The CDR3 covers 16 residues. CDR3 loop: CASNNRVGPHNSPLHF. DNA of the CDR3: TGTGCCAGCAACAACAGGGTCGGGCCCCATAATTCACCCCTCCACTTT.

This clone is a singleton in its sample. This chain links TRBV18 with TRBJ2-1; D call uncertain. This CDR3 spans 12 amino acids. The germline CDR1 and CDR2 sequences are KGHSH and LQKENI. V lost 5 bases and J lost 8, with 10 bases in between. The CDR3 loop is CASSGDEDEQFF. The CDR3 nucleotides read TGTGCCAGCTCAGGTGACGAGGATGAGCAGTTCTTC. The full variable domain, its missing parts supplied by reference TRBV18 and TRBJ2-1, is NAGVMQNPRHLVRRRGQEARLRCSPMKGHSHVYWYRQLPEEGLKFMVYLQKENIIDESGMPKERFSAEFPKEGPSILRIQQVVRGDSAAYFCASSGDEDEQFFGPGTRLTVL.

A note on this clone: A junction end diverges from the germline sequence, so it may reflect a read error. The chain couples TRBV3-1 (or the pseudogene TRBV3-2) to TRBJ2-5; 10 bases are a match to TRBD2. The CDR3 is made up of 13 amino acids. Germline V gene sequence: CDR1 LGHDT, CDR2 YNNKEL (reference sequence). The CDR3 region is CASSPGVAGGQNF. The CDR3 region has the DNA TGTGCCAGCAGCCCAGGAGTAGCGGGGGGACAGAACTTC.

The V and J genes are TRBV18 and TRBJ2-1, with a possible D match to TRBD2 (5 bases). V lost 3 bases and J 9 bases, leaving 9 bases between the germline ends. The CDR3 covers 12 residues. Germline CDR1 is KGHSH and CDR2 is LQKENI. CDR3 nucleotide sequence: TGTGCCAGCTCACCTATCCGGGGTGAGCAGTTCTTC. It translates to CASSPIRGEQFF.

The chain uses TRBV2 and TRBJ2-5, with 8 bases that match TRBD2. The CDR3 has 16 residues. From germline, CDR1 is SNHLY and CDR2 FYNNEI. J lost 0 bases, V lost 4 bases, and 7 bases had no gene match. CDR3 loop: CASSVGGGPYQETQYF. As DNA, the CDR3 is TGTGCCAGCAGTGTGGGCGGGGGGCCGTACCAAGAGACCCAGTACTTC.

The chain couples TRBV7-9 to TRBJ2-7, with 11 bases identical to TRBD1. This CDR3 has 14 amino acids. Trimming removed 3 bases from V and 6 bases from J; junction bases left unmatched: 4. Per germline, CDR1 SEHNR and CDR2 FQNEAQ (reference sequence). DNA for the CDR3: TGTGCCAGCAGCTTGGACAGGGGGCGCGGCGAGCAGTACTTC. It translates to CASSLDRGRGEQYF.

This clone was picked up a small number of times. CDR3 residues: CASRRGEDRGNSPLHF. The CDR3 nucleotides read TGTGCCAGCAGACGTGGTGAGGACAGGGGTAATTCACCCCTCCACTTT. The rearrangement joins TRBV9 to TRBJ1-6, with TRBD1 matching over 9 bases. CDR1 and CDR2 from the germline V gene are SGDLS and YYNGEE. The CDR3 has 16 amino acids. V was clipped by 5 bases and J by 6 bases; unmatched bases: 9.

The rearrangement links TRBV18 to TRBJ2-7, with TRBD2 identical over 8 bases. Unmatched junction bases numbered 7, after V lost 6 bases and J lost 0 bases. CDR1 KGHSH and CDR2 LQKENI come from the germline V gene. This CDR3 region has 15 residues. The DNA for the CDR3 is TGTGCCAGCTCCAAAGAGCGGGGGAGCTCCTACGAGCAGTACTTC. Translation gives CASSKERGSSYEQYF.

The chain uses TRBV9 and TRBJ1-1; a weak D match, TRBD1 (5 bases). Germline loops: CDR1 SGDLS, CDR2 YYNGEE. The CDR3 is made up of 17 amino acids. The V gene lost 0 bases and the J gene lost 0 bases, with 15 bases spanning the gap. CDR3 coding DNA: TGTGCCAGCAGCGTAGGGGCAGGGCCTACCATGAACACTGAAGCTTTCTTT. Its translation is CASSVGAGPTMNTEAFF. The whole variable domain, remainder taken from reference TRBV9 and TRBJ1-1, is DSGVTQTPKHLITATGQRVTLRCSPRSGDLSVYWYQQSLDQGLQFLIQYYNGEERAKGNILERFSAQQFPDLHSELNLSSLELGDSALYFCASSVGAGPTMNTEAFFGQGTRLTVV.

CDR3 sequence: CASSVEPRGFTEAFF. CDR3 sequence (DNA): TGTGCCAGCAGCGTCGAACCACGGGGGTTCACTGAAGCTTTCTTT. The chain couples TRBV9 to TRBJ1-1, with a weak D call TRBD1 (5 bases). The CDR3 has 15 residues. The V end was cut by 2 bases, the J end by 4 bases, with 15 bases between. Per the germline V gene, CDR1 is SGDLS and CDR2 is YYNGEE.

V gene TRBV7-9 combines with J gene TRBJ2-3; the D is unclear. Trimming took off 1 base at V and 7 bases at J, with 9 bases between the two ends. From germline, CDR1 is SEHNR and CDR2 FQNEAQ (reference sequence). The CDR3 contains 13 residues. The CDR3 DNA sequence: TGTGCCAGCAGCTTAGGTAGAGGCAATACGCAGTATTTT. Encoded protein: CASSLGRGNTQYF.

This chain joins TRBV7-9 and TRBJ2-1; maybe TRBD1 (6 bases). The V gene's germline CDR1 is SEHNR and CDR2 FQNEAQ (reference sequence). The CDR3 totals 14 residues. Trimming cost V 1 base and J 7 bases, with 11 bases left between them. CDR3 bases: TGTGCCAGCAGCTTAGGGATGAGGGGGAATGAGCAGTTCTTC. Its translation: CASSLGMRGNEQFF. Combining the CDR3 with reference TRBV7-9 and TRBJ2-1 gives the whole variable domain DTGVSQNPRHKITKRGQNVTFRCDPISEHNRLYWYRQTLGQGPEFLTYFQNEAQLEKSRLLSDRFSAERPKGSFSTLEIQRTEQGDSAMYLCASSLGMRGNEQFFGPGTRLTVL.

V and J are TRBV5-6 and TRBJ1-1; D is uncertain. The length of the CDR3 is 14 residues. The V end was cut by 3 bases, the J end by 4 bases, with 13 bases between. Germline V gives CDR1 SGHDT, CDR2 YYEEEE. This CDR3 reads CASSSGGLGTEAFF. CDR3 nucleotide sequence: TGTGCCAGCAGCTCCGGAGGGTTGGGCACTGAAGCTTTCTTT.

The genes are TRBV6-5 and TRBJ2-7, with D possibly being TRBD2 (5 bases). V shed 6 bases and J shed 3 bases, with 12 bases lying between them. The CDR3 consists of 13 residues. Germline CDR1 MNHEY, CDR2 SVGAGI. CDR3 loop: CASRPGGSYEQYF. Here the CDR3 DNA reads TGTGCCAGCAGACCAGGAGGAAGCTACGAGCAGTACTTC.

This chain uses TRBV11-2 with TRBJ2-1; tentatively, D is TRBD2 (6 bases). V lost 2 bases and J 10 bases, leaving 15 bases between the germline ends. Germline assignment: CDR1 SGHAT and CDR2 FQNNGV. This CDR3 spans 14 amino acids. The CDR3 sequence is CASSLYRGGYEQFF. In DNA form, the CDR3 reads TGTGCCAGCAGCTTATACCGGGGAGGCTACGAGCAGTTCTTC.

V and J are TRBV7-9 and TRBJ1-6, with D perhaps matching TRBD1 (6 bases). This CDR3 has 13 amino acids. Trimming shortened V by 5 bases and J by 14 bases, and 16 bases separated the two germline ends. Germline values: CDR1 SEHNR, CDR2 FQNEAQ (reference sequence). DNA for the CDR3: TGTGCCAGCAGCCGATCCGGGGGGGCGACCCTCCACTTT. Encoded protein: CASSRSGGATLHF.

This clone was seen only a few times. This chain uses TRBV7-2 with TRBJ1-6, with D possibly being TRBD1 (5 bases). The CDR3 sequence is 15 residues long. Germline CDR1 and CDR2: SGHTA and FQGNSA. V gave up 5 bases and J gave up 9 bases, with 17 bases separating them. The CDR3 loop reads CASSPTRGSGSPLHF. In DNA, the CDR3 is TGTGCCAGCAGCCCAACAAGGGGCTCGGGTTCACCCCTCCACTTT. Variable domain in full (rest from reference TRBV7-2 and TRBJ1-6): GAGVSQSPSNKVTEKGKDVELRCDPISGHTALYWYRQSLGQGLEFLIYFQGNSAPDKSGLPSDRFSAERTGGSVSTLTIQRTQQEDSAVYLCASSPTRGSGSPLHFGNGTRLTVT.

The chain recombines TRBV28 with TRBJ2-7; 11 bases map to TRBD2. The germline gives CDR1 MDHEN, CDR2 SYDVKM. This CDR3 is 16 amino acids long. Trimming cost V 1 base and J 5 bases; bases outside gene matches: 7. The CDR3 DNA reads as TGTGCCAGCAGTTTATTCCTAGCGGGGGGCCAAGACGAGCAGTACTTC. It yields the protein CASSLFLAGGQDEQYF.

This clone came up once. The gene calls are TRBV3-1 (or the pseudogene TRBV3-2) and TRBJ2-7; D possibly corresponds to TRBD2 (6 bases). This CDR3 has 14 amino acids. The germline V gene has CDR1 LGHDT and CDR2 YNNKEL (reference sequence). Trimming cost V 5 bases and J 7 bases, with 18 bases left between them. In DNA form, the CDR3 reads TGTGCCAGCAGCTGTAGCGGAGGGGTAGGAGAGCAGTACTTC. Amino acid sequence: CASSCSGGVGEQYF.